These 32 T cell receptor beta chains originate from one sample sequenced in a study of T cell clonality in common variable immunodeficiency. Broader study findings: In common variable immunodeficiency, TCR beta chains reportedly carried fewer deletions and N-nucleotide insertions.

Here immunoSEQ multiplex PCR was the method, and the copy in TCRdb shows in-frame clones only, minus some. Observed are about 23,000 clones, no singletons, with the top ten taking approximately 8.9%. These receptors' targets are unknown. The sample taken for sequencing was peripheral blood mononuclear cells. Receptor source: a human donor with common variable immunodeficiency.

This clone appeared many times. The CDR3 goes on 3 residues after the read ends, and that part is filled in from the germline J gene. The rearrangement uses TRBV6-1 and TRBJ2-1; 8 bases align to TRBD1. The CDR3 contains 15 residues. Per germline, CDR1 MNHNS and CDR2 SASEGT. V was pared by 0 bases and J by 4 bases, with 2 bases of the junction left unmatched. The CDR3 loop reads CASSEATGDYNEQFF. The DNA read from the CDR3 is TGTGCCAGCAGTGAAGCGACAGGGGATTACAATGAG.

This clone was seen more than once but under ten times. The CDR3 end lies 3 residues beyond the end of the read and is filled in from the germline J gene. The chain couples TRBV2 to TRBJ2-7, with a tentative D call TRBD2 (6 bases). Germline CDR1 is SNHLY and CDR2 is FYNNEI. Trimming removed 6 bases at V and 2 bases at J, with 20 bases between. The CDR3 runs 16 residues. The CDR3: CASRKGMERVAYEQYF. CDR3 DNA, as far as it was read: TGTGCCAGCAGAAAGGGGATGGAGCGGGTGGCCTACGAG.

Many counts were recorded for this clone. The CDR3 DNA, read in part, is TGTGCCTGGGGACTAGCGGGAGGCATCGGGGAG. This gives the protein CAWGLAGGIGE. The whole CDR3 is CAWGLAGGIGELFF. The rearrangement uses TRBV30 and TRBJ2-2; 14 nucleotides line up with TRBD2. Sequencing ends 3 residues short of the CDR3 end; the germline J gene provides the rest. With V trimmed by 5 bases and J by 7 bases, 3 bases remained unmatched. The length of the CDR3 is 14 residues. The germline V gene encodes CDR1 GTSNPN and CDR2 SVGIG (reference sequence).

A note on this clone: The read comes to an end 3 residues before the CDR3 does, leaving the germline J gene to fill in the end. The gene calls are TRBV7-8 and TRBJ1-2, with D possibly matching TRBD1 (5 bases). This CDR3 has 13 amino acids. Germline assignment: CDR1 SGHVS and CDR2 FQNEAQ. The sequenced part of the CDR3 DNA is TGTGCCAGCAGCTCTACCCCCCAGGACACC. Translated, it gives CASSSTPQDT. The whole CDR3 is CASSSTPQDTYTF.

As concerns this clone: The DNA ends 3 residues before the CDR3 does, and the rest of the CDR3 is filled in from the germline J gene. The chain couples TRBV7-2 to TRBJ2-7, with a weak D call TRBD2 (6 bases). Germline V gives CDR1 SGHTA, CDR2 FQGNSA. V gave up 1 base and J gave up 2 bases, with 12 bases separating them. This CDR3 is 15 amino acids long. The CDR3 reads CASSLGPSETYEQYF. CDR3 DNA (partial): TGTGCCAGCAGCTTAGGACCTAGCGAAACCTACGAG.

On this clone itself: Read sequence stops 3 residues before the CDR3 end, and the germline J gene provides the missing end. V gene TRBV19 combines with J gene TRBJ1-5; possibly TRBD1 for D (5 bases). Trimming took 6 bases from V and 7 from J, leaving 16 bases between them. The CDR3 sequence is 14 residues long. Germline loops: CDR1 LNHDA, CDR2 SQIVND (reference sequence). Partial CDR3 DNA: TGTGCCAGTAGCTTCTGGGAGGGGAAGCAGCCC. Protein sequence: CASSFWEGKQP. The complete CDR3 sequence is CASSFWEGKQPQHF.

About this clone itself: The read falls 3 residues short of the CDR3 end, and the missing part is taken from the germline J gene. V usage is TRBV20-1 and J usage is TRBJ2-7; tentative D call: TRBD2 (7 bases). Germline V lookup: CDR1 DFQATT, CDR2 SNEGSKA (reference sequence). The CDR3 length is 12 residues. V was clipped by 7 bases and J by 4 bases, with 14 bases between them. CDR3 DNA, as far as it was read: TGCAGTGGGGCTAGGGGGGGGTACGAG. Protein sequence: CSGARGGYE. The whole CDR3 sequence reads CSGARGGYEQYF.

This clone was seen many times. The CDR3 extends 3 residues past the end of the read, so its final part is completed from the germline J gene. This sequence joins TRBV28 and TRBJ2-7; 8 bases map to TRBD2. The V and J ends lost 7 bases and 6 bases, in that order; junction bases with no gene match: 11. The CDR3 has 14 amino acids. Germline V gives CDR1 MDHEN, CDR2 SYDVKM. CDR3 amino acids: CASIVAGRGGEQYF. The CDR3 DNA, read in part, is TGTGCCAGCATCGTAGCGGGACGAGGGGGCGAG.

As regards this clone: The read comes to an end 3 residues before the CDR3 does, leaving the germline J gene to fill in the end. The genes are TRBV2 and TRBJ2-5; D perhaps matches TRBD2 (5 bases). V gave up 10 bases and J gave up 4 bases, with 16 bases separating them. Germline CDR1 is SNHLY and CDR2 is FYNNEI. The CDR3 loop spans 13 amino acids. CDR3 DNA, as far as it was read: TGTGCCACCTCGGGGAACCTGAGAGAGACC. This gives the protein CATSGNLRET. In full, the CDR3 reads CATSGNLRETQYF.

This clone was seen at least ten times. The CDR3 end falls 3 residues outside the read, so it is completed with the germline J gene. The V and J genes are TRBV5-1 and TRBJ2-7; TRBD1 matches 11 bases. Per germline, CDR1 SGHRS and CDR2 YFSETQ. Trimming removed 4 bases from V and 3 bases from J; junction bases left unmatched: 6. The CDR3 consists of 15 residues. CDR3 residues: CASSVTGTGGYEQYF. CDR3 DNA, as far as it was read: TGCGCCAGCAGCGTAACCGGGACAGGGGGCTACGAG. The full variable domain, its missing parts supplied by reference TRBV5-1 and TRBJ2-7, is KAGVTQTPRYLIKTRGQQVTLSCSPISGHRSVSWYQQTPGQGLQFLFEYFSETQRNKGNFPGRFSGRQFSNSRSEMNVSTLELGDSALYLCASSVTGTGGYEQYFGPGTRLTVT.

This clone has ten or more counts. The CDR3 end is not reached by the read, which stops 3 residues before it; the germline J gene fills it in. The V call is TRBV18, the J call TRBJ1-1; possible D gene TRBD1, 5 bases. Trimming shortened V by 6 bases and J by 1 base, and 12 bases separated the two germline ends. Germline V gene sequence: CDR1 KGHSH, CDR2 LQKENI. The CDR3 runs 14 residues. CDR3 DNA (partial): TGTGCCAGCTCGTCCGGGAGGGGGAACACTGAA. It yields the protein CASSSGRGNTE. The entire CDR3 protein reads CASSSGRGNTEAFF.

This clone was counted at least ten times. The read ends 3 residues shy of where the CDR3 ends; the end is completed using the germline J gene. This chain connects TRBV18 to TRBJ2-1; D is undetermined. V was pared by 2 bases and J by 1 base, with 9 bases between. In germline, CDR1 is KGHSH, CDR2 LQKENI. The CDR3 extends over 15 amino acids. The sequenced CDR3 bases are TGTGCCAGCTCACCAAAGAGAGGTTCCTACAATGAG. Its protein product is CASSPKRGSYNE. The full CDR3 sequence reads CASSPKRGSYNEQFF.

Sample share makes this clone medium-sized (0.01 to 0.1%). Read coverage stops 3 residues before the CDR3 terminus; the germline J gene supplies the remainder. V gene TRBV14 combines with J gene TRBJ2-3; possibly TRBD2 for D (7 bases). The germline gives CDR1 SGHDN, CDR2 FVKESK. V was clipped by 5 bases and J by 6 bases, with 12 bases between them. The CDR3 length is 13 residues. The CDR3 loop is CASSGGGRDTQYF. Partial CDR3 DNA: TGTGCCAGCAGCGGGGGGGGCAGGGATACG.

This clone was recorded a few times. The CDR3 end lies 3 residues beyond the end of the read and is filled in from the germline J gene. The V call is TRBV18, the J call TRBJ2-5; 8 bases agree with TRBD1. Germline CDR1 KGHSH, CDR2 LQKENI. J gave up 5 bases and V 3 bases, and 5 bases lay outside the gene matches. There are 14 residues in the CDR3. The DNA read from the CDR3 is TGTGCCAGCTCACCCCGGACAGGGAAGGAGACC. Translation: CASSPRTGKET. The entire CDR3 is CASSPRTGKETQYF.

On this clone: The read finishes 3 residues shy of the CDR3 end, and the germline J gene is used to complete it. The rearrangement joins TRBV19 to TRBJ1-2, with D possibly TRBD1 on 5 matching bases. CDR1 and CDR2 from the germline V gene are LNHDA and SQIVND (reference sequence). The V end was cut by 3 bases, the J end by 4 bases, with 15 bases between. This CDR3 is built from 15 residues. The covered CDR3 bases are TGTGCCAGTAGTATCGAGGGCAGGGTAAGCTATGGC. It yields the protein CASSIEGRVSYG. The whole CDR3 is CASSIEGRVSYGYTF.

This clone was found many times. The CDR3 goes on 3 residues after the read ends, and that part is filled in from the germline J gene. This chain joins TRBV7-3 and TRBJ1-1, with D uncertain. The V end lost 4 bases, the J end lost 2 bases, and 8 bases lay between the germline ends. Germline CDR1 SGHTA, CDR2 FQGTGA. There are 13 residues in the CDR3. CDR3 region: CASSSLGNTEAFF. The covered CDR3 bases are TGTGCCAGCAGCTCCCTAGGCAACACTGAA.

This clone occurred many times. The read terminates 3 residues ahead of where the CDR3 ends, so the germline J gene completes it. The chain uses TRBV2 and TRBJ1-2, with 8 bases identical to TRBD1. The CDR3 is made up of 13 amino acids. Germline-derived CDR1 and CDR2 are SNHLY and FYNNEI. The CDR3 protein is CASRGDRGAGYTF. CDR3 bases read: TGTGCCAGCAGGGGCGACAGGGGCGCGGGC.

This clone was seen a few times. Coverage ceases 3 residues before the CDR3 finishes, and the germline J gene fills in the end. The chain is built from TRBV5-1 and TRBJ2-2; no clear D gene. The CDR3 runs 15 residues. The germline V gene has CDR1 SGHRS and CDR2 YFSETQ. V lost 6 bases and J lost 1, with 13 bases in between. The CDR3 sequence: CASTDNPENTGELFF. CDR3 DNA, as far as it was read: TGCGCCAGCACCGACAACCCCGAGAACACCGGGGAG.

At least ten counts were recorded for this clone. Different DNA sequences within this sample yield the same CDR3. The DNA read from the CDR3 is TGTGCCAGCATTCACAGGGGTTCTTACGAG. The encoded protein is CASIHRGSYE. The CDR3 reads in full as CASIHRGSYEQYF. V and J are TRBV7-3 and TRBJ2-7; 7 bases line up with TRBD1. The read finishes 3 residues shy of the CDR3 end, and the germline J gene is used to complete it. The CDR3 is made up of 13 amino acids. Germline assignment: CDR1 SGHTA and CDR2 FQGTGA. Germline trimming cut 7 bases from V and 4 bases from J; bases unmatched to any gene: 7.

This clone was observed many times. The read ends 3 residues before the CDR3 terminus; that terminus is restored from the germline J gene. The V and J genes are TRBV30 and TRBJ2-7; D possibly uses TRBD1 or TRBD2 (5 bases each). Per the germline V gene, CDR1 is GTSNPN and CDR2 is SVGIG (reference sequence). V was cut by 8 bases and J by 0 bases, with 17 bases left in between. This CDR3 contains 14 residues. CDR3 sequence reads: CARSQPGSSYEQYF. The DNA read from the CDR3 is TGTGCCCGTTCTCAACCAGGGAGCTCCTACGAG.

This clone was counted between two and nine times. With the read ending 3 residues before the CDR3 end, the germline J gene is used to fill in that end. This sequence joins TRBV7-9 and TRBJ2-7, with D possibly matching TRBD1 (6 bases). V was pared by 5 bases and J by 5 bases, with 10 bases between. This CDR3 spans 12 amino acids. Germline CDR1 is SEHNR and CDR2 is FQNEAQ (reference sequence). The sequenced part of the CDR3 DNA is TGTGCCAGCAGCCTGGACAGCCACGAG. This translates into CASSLDSHE. The full-length CDR3 reads as CASSLDSHEQYF.

Notes on this clone: The observed sequence ends 3 residues before the CDR3 terminus, with the missing tail filled in from the germline J gene. The chain employs TRBV2 and TRBJ2-7; 7 nucleotides agree with TRBD1. V lost 1 base to trimming and J lost 4 bases; unmatched junction nucleotides: 7. This CDR3 is 15 amino acids long. Germline V gene sequence: CDR1 SNHLY, CDR2 FYNNEI. CDR3 region: CASSEGDRATYEQYF. CDR3 bases read: TGTGCCAGCAGTGAAGGGGACAGAGCCACTTACGAG.

This clone was seen repeatedly, ten times or more. The read ends 3 residues early relative to the CDR3; the germline J gene fills the gap. This chain connects TRBV7-9 to TRBJ2-2; D gene unclear. Trimming shortened V by 5 bases and J by 2 bases, and 6 bases separated the two germline ends. This CDR3 contains 13 residues. Germline V gives CDR1 SEHNR, CDR2 FQNEAQ (reference sequence). The CDR3 reads CASSRQNTGELFF. Partial CDR3 DNA: TGTGCCAGCAGCCGACAAAACACCGGGGAG.

On this clone: The missing CDR3 end, 3 residues past where the read stops, is filled in from the germline J gene. The gene calls are TRBV6-2 or TRBV6-3 and TRBJ2-5; 8 bases are shared with TRBD2. The V segment lost 6 bases and the J segment 6 bases; nucleotides outside the gene matches: 6. This CDR3 is built from 13 residues. The germline CDR1 and CDR2 sequences are MNHEY and SVGEGT. CDR3 sequence reads: CASRFGLAKTQYF. Partial CDR3 DNA: TGTGCCAGCAGATTCGGACTAGCAAAGACC.

For this clone: The read terminates 3 residues before the CDR3 end, so the remaining end is supplied by the germline J gene. This chain uses TRBV19 with TRBJ2-7; D may be TRBD2 (5 bases). In germline, CDR1 is LNHDA, CDR2 SQIVND (reference sequence). Between the trimmed V and J ends, which lost 3 bases and 0 bases, there was a span of 12 bases. There are 15 residues in the CDR3. The CDR3 is CASSIGGLSSYEQYF. Incomplete CDR3 DNA: TGTGCCAGTAGTATTGGCGGGTTGAGCTCCTACGAG.

This clone has more than one count but fewer than ten. The read stops 3 residues short of the end of the CDR3; the missing end is completed from the germline J gene. This chain uses TRBV5-1 with TRBJ2-7, with D maybe TRBD2 (5 bases). The CDR3 contains 15 residues. Trimming left V 0 bases short and J 0 bases short, with 10 bases between. Per germline, CDR1 SGHRS and CDR2 YFSETQ. CDR3: CASSLDPGSSYEQYF. CDR3 DNA, as far as it was read: TGCGCCAGCAGCTTGGACCCGGGGTCCTCCTACGAG.

The sample holds a few counts of this clone. The read falls 3 residues short of the CDR3 end, and the missing part is taken from the germline J gene. The J gene is TRBJ2-1, the V gene TRBV19; TRBD1 matches at 11 bases. From germline, CDR1 is LNHDA and CDR2 SQIVND (reference sequence). Trimming at V came to 6 bases and at J to 6 bases, leaving 10 bases not matched to a gene. The CDR3 loop spans 16 amino acids. CDR3 DNA (partial): TGTGCCAGTAGCCTACTGCCCGGACAGGGGGCCAATGAG. It yields the protein CASSLLPGQGANE. From start to end, the CDR3 is CASSLLPGQGANEQFF.

This clone was counted a few times. The read halts 3 residues ahead of the CDR3 end, with the missing end drawn from the germline J gene. This chain joins TRBV5-1 and TRBJ2-5; a possible D gene is TRBD1 (6 bases). V was shortened by 3 bases and J by 5 bases, with 14 bases between the two germline ends. The CDR3 consists of 14 residues. Germline values: CDR1 SGHRS, CDR2 YFSETQ. CDR3 DNA, as far as it was read: TGCGCCAGCAGCTGGGCTACAGGGAAGGAGACC. Its translation: CASSWATGKET. The complete CDR3 protein is CASSWATGKETQYF.

This clone showed up many times. The observed sequence ends 3 residues before the CDR3 terminus, with the missing tail filled in from the germline J gene. The genes are TRBV7-9 and TRBJ2-2, with D possibly being TRBD1 (5 bases). The germline V and J ends were trimmed by 4 bases and 5 bases, with 11 bases remaining between them. This CDR3 has 14 amino acids. The germline CDR1 and CDR2 sequences are SEHNR and FQNEAQ (reference sequence). Incomplete CDR3 DNA: TGTGCCAGCAGCTCGGACATTAAGACCGGGGAG. This gives the protein CASSSDIKTGE. The entire CDR3 sequence reads CASSSDIKTGELFF.

This clone has a count of ten or more. The CDR3 end lies 3 residues beyond the end of the read and is filled in from the germline J gene. The V gene is TRBV20-1, the J gene TRBJ2-1; 12 bases line up with TRBD2. In germline, CDR1 is DFQATT, CDR2 SNEGSKA (reference sequence). The CDR3 has 15 residues. With 4 bases clipped from V and 6 bases from J, the junction kept 7 bases outside the gene matches. CDR3 sequence reads: CSATPGTSGFNEQFF. Incomplete CDR3 DNA: TGCAGTGCTACACCCGGGACTAGCGGGTTCAATGAG.

This clone has a count of ten or more. The missing CDR3 end, 3 residues past where the read stops, is filled in from the germline J gene. The chain is built from TRBV11-2 and TRBJ2-3; no definite D call. CDR3 size: 13 residues. Looked up from germline, CDR1 is SGHAT and CDR2 is FQNNGV. With 2 bases removed from V and 0 bases from J, the gap between germline ends came to 3 bases. CDR3 protein: CASSLPSTDTQYF. The DNA read from the CDR3 is TGTGCCAGCAGCTTACCTAGCACAGATACG.

The sample holds many counts of this clone. The read terminates 3 residues before the CDR3 end, so the remaining end is supplied by the germline J gene. The V gene is TRBV6-1, the J gene TRBJ2-1; weak D call: TRBD1 (5 bases). V was trimmed by 4 bases and J by 2 bases, leaving 15 bases between them. The CDR3 covers 16 residues. Germline V gene data show CDR1 as MNHNS and CDR2 as SASEGT. This CDR3 is CASSVLVGVTYNEQFF. CDR3 DNA (partial): TGTGCCAGCAGTGTATTGGTAGGGGTCACCTACAATGAG.